This note documents a single TCR beta chain sequence. Its antigen is unknown. These data belong to a study of CD8 T cells in ankylosing spondylitis. Study-level points and caveats: A motif of roughly eight highly homologous TCR beta variants was seen as apparently characteristic of ankylosing spondylitis blood.

TCRdb called the 5' RACE reads again in MiXCR, with one record for every CDR3 protein. The sample contains approximately 500,000 distinct CDR3 sequences, 10% to 15% of which appear only once. Sample: blood, either unsorted or a sorted T cell fraction (not recorded which). This TCR derives from a male donor with ankylosing spondylitis.

The CDR3 nucleotides are TGTGCCAGCACCTTCTACGCTAATCAGCCCCAGCATTTT. It yields the protein CASTFYANQPQHF. V usage is TRBV6-2 or TRBV6-3 and J usage is TRBJ1-5; D is ambiguous. V lost 7 bases and J 4 bases, leaving 11 bases between the germline ends. This CDR3 region has 13 residues. CDR1 is MNHEY, CDR2 SVGEGT, per germline.